This TCR beta chain comes out of a study of human T cells and chemical hapten exposure. Study-wide context: Throughout a study of 20 to 30 weeks, patients underwent weekly scalp administration of diphenylcyclopropenone doses. Patch tests put 0.01% DPC on the upper back, and the results were checked at 6 days.

Time point in this sample: patch test 2, 6 weeks after DPC sensitization. The treatment here: therapeutic diphenylcyclopropenone sensitization with weekly scalp DPC. The authors extracted total RNA from unfractionated whole blood. One entry per CDR3 protein results from TCRdb running MiXCR on the RACE reads. The sample has some 42,000 distinct CDR3 sequences, about 8.9% seen once; the top ten hold 15%. This clonotype was recorded many times. Its specificity is not known. CDR1 DFQATT and CDR2 SNEGSKA come from the germline V gene (reference sequence). Trimming took 2 bases from V and 3 from J, leaving 11 bases between them. This CDR3 has 13 amino acids. Study-wide points: There were significantly more large CDR3 similarity clusters among expanded TCRs than among controls.

The chain couples TRBV20-1 to TRBJ2-7; D possibly corresponds to TRBD1 (6 bases). This TCR derives from a woman aged 40 to 55 with alopecia areata. Some clones in this sample may be carry-over from other donors' samples. The material sequenced was whole blood, taken in connection with sensitization to the hapten diphenylcyclopropenone (DPC). The CDR3 loop reads CSARRTAFYEQYF. CDR3 DNA: TGCAGTGCTAGAAGGACAGCCTTCTACGAGCAGTACTTC.